The 8 T cell receptor beta chains below all came from one sample that was sequenced in a study of monozygotic twins with cystic fibrosis. Measured with immunoSEQ multiplex PCR; TCRdb has only the in-frame clones, and not every one. This sample has roughly 20,000 clones, with around 90% found just once. Sequencing used blood. These receptors came from a girl aged 2 to 9 with cystic fibrosis.

The chain joins TRBV7-6 to TRBJ1-2, with TRBD1 as a possible D gene (6 bases). Germline CDR1 is SGHVS and CDR2 is FNYEAQ. This CDR3 contains 13 residues. Trimming left V 6 bases short and J 6 bases short, with 14 bases between. As DNA, the CDR3 is TGTGCCAGCAGTCCCGGGGGCGGCGATGGCTACACCTTC. Translation: CASSPGGGDGYTF.

CDR3 sequence (DNA): TGTGCCAGCAGCCCAAAGTCCTACGAGCAGTACTTC. Its translation is CASSPKSYEQYF. The V and J genes are TRBV6-5 and TRBJ2-5; D unresolved. The tail of the sequence fits TRBJ2-7 better, so the J call may be wrong. The CDR3 spans 12 residues. Germline V gene lookup returns CDR1 MNHEY and CDR2 SVGAGI.

The chain couples TRBV6-6 to TRBJ2-2, with D maybe TRBD2 (6 bases). Germline-derived CDR1 and CDR2 are MNHNY and SVGAGI (reference sequence). Trimming removed 5 bases from V and 7 bases from J, with 8 bases in between. The CDR3 covers 12 residues. The CDR3 DNA is TGTGCCAGCAGTGGGGGGATCGGGGAGCTGTTTTTT. As protein: CASSGGIGELFF.

This chain uses TRBV6-1 with TRBJ2-5; D may be TRBD2 (6 bases). Germline V gene data show CDR1 as MNHNS and CDR2 as SASEGT. V was trimmed by 1 base and J by 0 bases, leaving 15 bases between them. The CDR3 is made up of 17 amino acids. CDR3: CASSEGGVLAYQETQYF. The CDR3 DNA reads as TGTGCCAGCAGTGAAGGGGGGGTGCTGGCGTACCAAGAGACCCAGTACTTC.

V gene TRBV4-3 combines with J gene TRBJ1-1; D is perhaps TRBD1 (5 bases). This CDR3 has 15 residues. Trimming shortened V by 1 base and J by 4 bases, and 13 bases separated the two germline ends. Germline V lookup: CDR1 LGHNA, CDR2 YSLEER. The CDR3 loop is CASSQGHQGGTEAFF. The CDR3 region has the DNA TGCGCCAGCAGCCAAGGTCACCAGGGAGGCACTGAAGCTTTCTTT.

This clone was found once. The J gene is TRBJ2-4, the V gene TRBV6-1, with D hard to call. With 4 bases removed from V and 4 bases from J, the gap between germline ends came to 8 bases. The germline gives CDR1 MNHNS, CDR2 SASEGT. This CDR3 contains 13 residues. CDR3 nucleotide sequence: TGTGCCAGCAGTGGGGATTGGAAAAACATTCAGTACTTC. Its protein is CASSGDWKNIQYF.

The chain couples TRBV7-2 to TRBJ1-1; TRBD1 is a possible D gene (5 bases). The CDR3 length is 14 residues. The V end lost 5 bases, the J end lost 11 bases, and 21 bases lay between the germline ends. Germline assignment: CDR1 SGHTA and CDR2 FQGNSA. The CDR3 coding sequence is TGTGCCAGCAGCCTATCCCAACTCCAGGGTTTTGCTTTCTTT. This translates into CASSLSQLQGFAFF.

The V call is TRBV9, the J call TRBJ2-7, with D possibly matching TRBD2 (6 bases). Germline CDR1 SGDLS, CDR2 YYNGEE. The CDR3 covers 14 residues. Trimming pared 0 bases from V and 5 bases from J, leaving 12 bases between. The CDR3 here is CASSVAGGADEQYF. Here the CDR3 DNA reads TGTGCCAGCAGCGTAGCTGGAGGGGCGGACGAGCAGTACTTC.